Presented here are 5 T cell receptor beta chains from one specimen sequenced in a study of shared clonotypes between healthy human individuals. The table came from immunoSEQ multiplex PCR; TCRdb's copy has only in-frame clones and leaves some out. The sample comprises 1.4 million or so clones, around 98.5% of which are singletons, and about 0.4% rests with the top ten. The sample consisted of naive CD4+ T cells sorted from blood. The subset here: CD45RA+ positively selected. The source of these receptors is a man aged 25-45 years in good health.

The chain is built from TRBV5-1 and TRBJ2-3, with D perhaps TRBD2 (6 bases). V gave up 2 bases and J gave up 2 bases, with 9 bases separating them. This CDR3 spans 14 amino acids. Germline lookup yields CDR1 SGHRS and CDR2 YFSETQ. The CDR3 nucleotides read TGCGCCAGCAGCTTACCGGGACTCACAGATACGCAGTATTTT. Encoded protein: CASSLPGLTDTQYF. Full variable domain (missing parts from reference TRBV5-1 and TRBJ2-3): KAGVTQTPRYLIKTRGQQVTLSCSPISGHRSVSWYQQTPGQGLQFLFEYFSETQRNKGNFPGRFSGRQFSNSRSEMNVSTLELGDSALYLCASSLPGLTDTQYFGPGTRLTVL.

To note about this clone: Other nucleotide sequences in the sample specify the same CDR3. The chain carries TRBV28 and TRBJ1-2; D gene uncertain. Trimming stripped 2 bases from V and 2 bases from J, with 6 bases between. The CDR3 has 13 residues. From germline, CDR1 is MDHEN and CDR2 SYDVKM. CDR3 nucleotides: TGTGCCAGCAGTTTAGGCGGAAACTATGGCTACACCTTC. It yields the protein CASSLGGNYGYTF.

J is TRBJ2-3 and V is TRBV5-8; maybe TRBD1 (5 bases). The ends were cut back, 0 bases at V and 4 bases at J, with 9 bases in the middle. The CDR3 extends over 14 amino acids. Germline CDR1 SGHTS, CDR2 YDEGEE. The CDR3 bases are TGTGCCAGCAGCTTGGCCAGGGTAGCAGATACGCAGTATTTT. It yields the protein CASSLARVADTQYF.

The chain employs TRBV14 and TRBJ2-2, with D perhaps TRBD2 (6 bases). V lost 6 bases and J 2 bases, leaving 10 bases between the germline ends. The germline CDR1 and CDR2 sequences are SGHDN and FVKESK. The CDR3 totals 14 residues. CDR3 residues: CASRVAVNTGELFF. Written as DNA, the CDR3 is TGTGCCAGCAGGGTAGCGGTAAACACCGGGGAGCTGTTTTTT.

This chain uses TRBV7-3 with TRBJ2-3; D call uncertain. V shed 5 bases and J shed 4 bases, with 13 bases lying between them. The CDR3 consists of 14 residues. The V gene's germline CDR1 is SGHTA and CDR2 FQGTGA. This chain's CDR3 is CASSPRSSADTQYF. CDR3 bases: TGTGCCAGCAGCCCCAGGAGTTCCGCAGATACGCAGTATTTT.